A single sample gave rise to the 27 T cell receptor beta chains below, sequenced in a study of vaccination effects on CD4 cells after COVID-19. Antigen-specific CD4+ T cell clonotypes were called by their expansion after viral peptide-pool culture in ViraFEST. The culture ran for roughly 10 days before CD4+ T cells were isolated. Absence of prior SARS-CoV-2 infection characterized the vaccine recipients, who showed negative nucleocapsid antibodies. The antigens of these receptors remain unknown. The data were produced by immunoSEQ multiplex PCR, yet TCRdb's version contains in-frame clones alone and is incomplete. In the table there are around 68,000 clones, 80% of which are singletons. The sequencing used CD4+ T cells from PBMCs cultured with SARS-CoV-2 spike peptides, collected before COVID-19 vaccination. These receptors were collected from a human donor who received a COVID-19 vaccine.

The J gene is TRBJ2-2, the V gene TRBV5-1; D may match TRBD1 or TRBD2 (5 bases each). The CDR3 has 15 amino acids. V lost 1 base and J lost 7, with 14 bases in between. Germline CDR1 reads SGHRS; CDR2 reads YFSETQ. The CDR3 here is CASSLFGTDGGELFF. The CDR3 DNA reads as TGCGCCAGCAGCTTGTTTGGGACGGACGGCGGGGAGCTGTTTTTT.

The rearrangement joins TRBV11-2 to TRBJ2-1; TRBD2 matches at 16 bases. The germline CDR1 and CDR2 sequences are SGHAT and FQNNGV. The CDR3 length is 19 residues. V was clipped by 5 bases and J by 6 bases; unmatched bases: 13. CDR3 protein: CASSPRAPGLAGGTNEQFF. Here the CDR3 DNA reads TGTGCCAGCAGCCCGCGGGCCCCGGGACTAGCGGGGGGGACCAATGAGCAGTTCTTC.

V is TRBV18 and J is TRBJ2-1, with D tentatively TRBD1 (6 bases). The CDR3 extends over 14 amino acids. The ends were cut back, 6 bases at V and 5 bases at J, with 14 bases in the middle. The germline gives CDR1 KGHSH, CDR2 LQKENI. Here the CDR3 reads CASSLQTGNNEQFF. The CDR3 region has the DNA TGTGCCAGCTCGCTCCAGACAGGTAACAATGAGCAGTTCTTC.

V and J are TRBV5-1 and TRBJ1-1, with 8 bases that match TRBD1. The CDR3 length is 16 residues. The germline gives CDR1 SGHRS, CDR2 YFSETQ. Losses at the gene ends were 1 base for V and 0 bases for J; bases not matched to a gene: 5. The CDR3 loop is CASSLLQGAMNTEAFF. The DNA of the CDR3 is TGCGCCAGCAGCTTGTTGCAGGGGGCTATGAACACTGAAGCTTTCTTT.

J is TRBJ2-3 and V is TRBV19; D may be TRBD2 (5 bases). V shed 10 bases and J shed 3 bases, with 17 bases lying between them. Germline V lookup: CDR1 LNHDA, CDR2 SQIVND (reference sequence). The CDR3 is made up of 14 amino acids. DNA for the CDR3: TGTGCCACAGCCCGGGGAAGTAGAACAGATACGCAGTATTTT. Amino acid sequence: CATARGSRTDTQYF. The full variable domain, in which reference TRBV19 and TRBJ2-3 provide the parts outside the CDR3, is DGGITQSPKYLFRKEGQNVTLSCEQNLNHDAMYWYRQDPGQGLRLIYYSQIVNDFQKGDIAEGYSVSREKKESFPLTVTSAQKNPTAFYLCATARGSRTDTQYFGPGTRLTVL.

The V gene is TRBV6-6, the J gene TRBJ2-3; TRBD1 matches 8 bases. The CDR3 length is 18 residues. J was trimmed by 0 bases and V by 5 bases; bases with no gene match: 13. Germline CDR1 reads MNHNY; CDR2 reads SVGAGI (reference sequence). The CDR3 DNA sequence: TGTGCCAGCAGTCCACTCCGGACAGGGCATTTCAGCACAGATACGCAGTATTTT. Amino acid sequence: CASSPLRTGHFSTDTQYF.

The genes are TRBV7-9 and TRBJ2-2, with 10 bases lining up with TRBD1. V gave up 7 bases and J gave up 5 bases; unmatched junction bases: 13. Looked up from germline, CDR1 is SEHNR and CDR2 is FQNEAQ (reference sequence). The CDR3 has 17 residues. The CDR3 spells CASKKLGGTGVTGELFF. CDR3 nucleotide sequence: TGTGCCAGCAAGAAGCTGGGCGGGACAGGGGTAACCGGGGAGCTGTTTTTT.

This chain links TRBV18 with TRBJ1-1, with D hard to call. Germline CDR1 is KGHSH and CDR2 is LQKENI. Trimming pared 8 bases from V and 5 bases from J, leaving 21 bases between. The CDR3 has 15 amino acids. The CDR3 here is CASLTGSGIGTEAFF. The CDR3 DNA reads TGTGCCAGCCTCACGGGTTCCGGGATTGGTACTGAAGCTTTCTTT.

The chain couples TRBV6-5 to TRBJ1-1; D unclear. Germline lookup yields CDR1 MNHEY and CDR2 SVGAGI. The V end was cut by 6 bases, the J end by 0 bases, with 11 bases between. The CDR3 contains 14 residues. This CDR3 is CASSGSFLNTEAFF. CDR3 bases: TGTGCCAGCAGCGGGTCGTTCTTGAACACTGAAGCTTTCTTT.

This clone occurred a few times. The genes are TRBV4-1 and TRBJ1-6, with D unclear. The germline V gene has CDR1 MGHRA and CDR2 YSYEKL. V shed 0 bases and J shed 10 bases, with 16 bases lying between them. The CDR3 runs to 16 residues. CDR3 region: CASSQDLAAAGSPLHF. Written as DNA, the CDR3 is TGCGCCAGCAGCCAAGATCTGGCAGCTGCGGGGTCACCCCTCCACTTT.

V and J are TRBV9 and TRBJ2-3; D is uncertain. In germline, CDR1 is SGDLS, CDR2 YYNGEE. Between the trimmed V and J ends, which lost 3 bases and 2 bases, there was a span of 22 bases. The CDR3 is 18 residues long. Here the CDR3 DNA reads TGTGCCAGCAGCGCCCAACCCCTCGGACGGAAATTCACAGATACGCAGTATTTT. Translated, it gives CASSAQPLGRKFTDTQYF. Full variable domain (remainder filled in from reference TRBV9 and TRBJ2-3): DSGVTQTPKHLITATGQRVTLRCSPRSGDLSVYWYQQSLDQGLQFLIQYYNGEERAKGNILERFSAQQFPDLHSELNLSSLELGDSALYFCASSAQPLGRKFTDTQYFGPGTRLTVL.

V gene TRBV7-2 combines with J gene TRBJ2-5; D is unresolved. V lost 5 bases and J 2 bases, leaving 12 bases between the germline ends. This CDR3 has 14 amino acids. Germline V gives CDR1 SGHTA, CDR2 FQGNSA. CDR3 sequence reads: CASSGRTVQETQYF. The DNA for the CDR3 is TGTGCCAGCAGCGGACGGACGGTACAAGAGACCCAGTACTTC.

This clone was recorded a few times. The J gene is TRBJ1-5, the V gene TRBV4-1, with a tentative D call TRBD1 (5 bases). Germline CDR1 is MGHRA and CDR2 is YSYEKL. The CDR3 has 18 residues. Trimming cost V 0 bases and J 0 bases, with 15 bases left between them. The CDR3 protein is CASSQDRLGGVSNQPQHF. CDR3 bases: TGCGCCAGCAGCCAAGATAGGCTCGGAGGGGTTAGCAATCAGCCCCAGCATTTT.

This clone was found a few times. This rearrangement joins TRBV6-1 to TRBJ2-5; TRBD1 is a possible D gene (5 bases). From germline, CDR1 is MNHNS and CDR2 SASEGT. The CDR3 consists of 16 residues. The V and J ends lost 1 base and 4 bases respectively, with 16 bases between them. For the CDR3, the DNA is TGTGCCAGCAGTGAAGATAGGGGTTGGAGCAGAGAGACCCAGTACTTC. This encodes CASSEDRGWSRETQYF.

CDR3 nucleotide sequence: TGTGCCAGCAGTGATCTTAGGCGTGGCTACACCTTC. This sequence encodes CASSDLRRGYTF. The J gene is TRBJ1-2, the V gene TRBV6-1; D is undetermined. The V gene's germline CDR1 is MNHNS and CDR2 SASEGT. Deletions cut 3 bases from V and 7 bases from J, with 9 bases between. The CDR3 length is 12 residues.

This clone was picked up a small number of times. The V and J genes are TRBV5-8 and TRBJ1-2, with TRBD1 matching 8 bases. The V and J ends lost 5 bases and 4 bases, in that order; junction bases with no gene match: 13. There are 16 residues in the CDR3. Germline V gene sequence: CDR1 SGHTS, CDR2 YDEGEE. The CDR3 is CASRRPGQDLPYGYTF. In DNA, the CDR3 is TGTGCCAGCAGGCGACCGGGACAGGACTTACCCTATGGCTACACCTTC.

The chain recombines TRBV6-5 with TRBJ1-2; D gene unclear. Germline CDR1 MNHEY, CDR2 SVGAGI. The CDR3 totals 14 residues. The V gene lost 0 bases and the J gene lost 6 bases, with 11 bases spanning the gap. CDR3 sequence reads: CASSYSWQPDGYTF. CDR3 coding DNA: TGTGCCAGCAGTTACTCGTGGCAGCCCGATGGCTACACCTTC.

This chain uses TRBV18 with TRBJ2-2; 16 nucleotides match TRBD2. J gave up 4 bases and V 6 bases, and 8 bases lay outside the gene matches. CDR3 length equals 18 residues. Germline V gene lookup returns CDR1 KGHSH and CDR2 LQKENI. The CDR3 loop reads CASSRGTSGGASTGELFF. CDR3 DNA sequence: TGTGCCAGCTCCCGCGGGACTAGCGGGGGGGCGAGCACCGGGGAGCTGTTTTTT.

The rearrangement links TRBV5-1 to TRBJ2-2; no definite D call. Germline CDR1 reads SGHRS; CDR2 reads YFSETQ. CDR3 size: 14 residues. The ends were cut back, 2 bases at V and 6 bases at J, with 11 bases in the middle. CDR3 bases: TGCGCCAGCAGCTTACTGGGTTACGCCGGGGAGCTGTTTTTT. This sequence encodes CASSLLGYAGELFF.

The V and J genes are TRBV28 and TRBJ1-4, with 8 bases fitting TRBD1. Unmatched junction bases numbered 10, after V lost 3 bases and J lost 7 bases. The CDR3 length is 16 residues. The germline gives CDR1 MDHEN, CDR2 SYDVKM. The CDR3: CASSFPGGEGSEKLFF. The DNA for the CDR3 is TGTGCCAGCAGTTTTCCAGGGGGCGAGGGTAGTGAAAAACTGTTTTTT.

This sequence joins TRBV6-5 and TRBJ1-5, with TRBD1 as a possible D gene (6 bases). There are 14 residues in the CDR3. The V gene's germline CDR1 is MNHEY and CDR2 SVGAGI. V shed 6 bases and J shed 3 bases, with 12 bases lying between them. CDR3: CASRDGQLNQPQHF. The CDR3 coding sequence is TGTGCCAGCAGAGACGGACAGCTCAATCAGCCCCAGCATTTT.

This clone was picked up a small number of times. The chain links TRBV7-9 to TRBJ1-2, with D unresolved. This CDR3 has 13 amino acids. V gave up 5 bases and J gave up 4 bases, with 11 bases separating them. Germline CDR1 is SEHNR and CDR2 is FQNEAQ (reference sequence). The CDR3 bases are TGTGCCAGCAGCCCCCAGACGGTCTATGGCTACACCTTC. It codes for CASSPQTVYGYTF.

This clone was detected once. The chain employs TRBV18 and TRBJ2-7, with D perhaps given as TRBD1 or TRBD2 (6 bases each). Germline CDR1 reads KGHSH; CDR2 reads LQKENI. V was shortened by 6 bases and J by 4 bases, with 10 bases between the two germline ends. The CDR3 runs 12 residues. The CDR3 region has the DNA TGTGCCAGCTCGCGGGACAATTACGAGCAGTACGTC. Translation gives CASSRDNYEQYV.

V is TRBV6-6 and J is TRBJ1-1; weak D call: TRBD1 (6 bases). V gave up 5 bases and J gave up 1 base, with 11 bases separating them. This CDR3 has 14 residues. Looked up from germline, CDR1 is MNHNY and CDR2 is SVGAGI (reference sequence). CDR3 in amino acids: CASSPGHQNTEAFF. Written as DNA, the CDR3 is TGTGCCAGCAGTCCGGGACACCAGAACACTGAAGCTTTCTTT.

CDR3 DNA sequence: TGTGCCAGCAGTCATTCCGGGGACGGCTACACCTTC. Its protein product is CASSHSGDGYTF. V and J are TRBV14 and TRBJ1-2, with a weak D call TRBD1 (5 bases). Trimming took off 6 bases at V and 8 bases at J, with 13 bases between the two ends. The length of the CDR3 is 12 residues. The V gene's germline CDR1 is SGHDN and CDR2 FVKESK.

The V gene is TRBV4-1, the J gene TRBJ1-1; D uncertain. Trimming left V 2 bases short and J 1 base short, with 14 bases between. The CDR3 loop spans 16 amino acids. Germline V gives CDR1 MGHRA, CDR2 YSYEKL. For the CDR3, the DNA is TGCGCCAGCAGCCAAACTAGACGACAAAGGAACACTGAAGCTTTCTTT. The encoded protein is CASSQTRRQRNTEAFF.

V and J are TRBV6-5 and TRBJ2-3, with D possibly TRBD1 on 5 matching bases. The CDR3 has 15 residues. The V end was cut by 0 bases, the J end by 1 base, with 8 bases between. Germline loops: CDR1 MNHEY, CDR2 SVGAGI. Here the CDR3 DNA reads TGTGCCAGCAGTTACTCGATCAGGGGCACAGATACGCAGTATTTT. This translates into CASSYSIRGTDTQYF.